This TCR beta chain is drawn from a study of Ad26.COV2.S vaccination and SARS-CoV-2 variants. Libraries were prepared by immunoSEQ multiplex PCR; TCRdb keeps only in-frame clonotypes and omits some of them. This table holds 200,000 to 300,000 clones, roughly 85% found once. Treatment of the sample: some 20 received Ad26.COV2.S at low or high dose, single or two shots; 5 received placebo; per-sample allocation not given. After the first vaccine or placebo injection, samples were drawn on day 63. Here the sequenced sample was peripheral blood, taken in a trial of Ad26.COV2.S vaccine versus placebo. The TCR comes from a person aged 18-65 years who received the Ad26.COV2.S COVID-19 vaccine or a placebo.

Written as DNA, the CDR3 is TGCGCCCAATCCCATCGGGTGAACTCCTACAATGAGCAGTTCTTC. This translates into CAQSHRVNSYNEQFF. This chain uses TRBV23-1 with TRBJ2-1; no definite D call. TRBV23-1 is noted as an ORF with a role that remains uncertain. CDR3 length: 15 amino acids. The germline V and J ends were trimmed by 11 bases and 0 bases, with 17 bases remaining between them.